This entry lists 30 T cell receptor beta chains sequenced from one sample in a study of regulatory T cells in long-lasting Graves disease. The time point: persistent/refractory GD, antithyroid drugs over 5 years with positive TRAb. Construction of the TCR library relied on RNA isolated from PBMCs. Investigators prepared the TCR beta libraries by applying iRepertoire HTBI primers and Arm-PCR of CDR3 regions. TCRdb called the multiplex PCR reads again in MiXCR, with one record for every CDR3 protein. The repertoire has some 300,000 distinct CDR3 sequences, 22% of them found once; the top ten carry 56%. The input for sequencing was peripheral blood mononuclear cells (PBMCs), taken when the disease was refractory, from a patient treated with antithyroid drugs. The receptor set was obtained from a female donor with Graves disease.

The chain is built from TRBV19 and TRBJ2-2; no clear D gene. Germline CDR1 LNHDA, CDR2 SQIVND (reference sequence). Trimming pared 3 bases from V and 0 bases from J, leaving 11 bases between. This CDR3 spans 16 amino acids. CDR3 region: CASSIRRDPNTGELFF. DNA of the CDR3: TGTGCCAGTAGTATCCGGAGAGACCCGAACACCGGGGAGCTGTTTTTT.

This clonotype was detected ten times or more. This chain connects TRBV2 to TRBJ2-7; 7 bases line up with TRBD1. The CDR3 is 16 residues long. Germline values: CDR1 SNHLY, CDR2 FYNNEI. V was pared by 0 bases and J by 4 bases, with 9 bases of the junction left unmatched. The CDR3 sequence is CASSEALGDRLYEQYF. The CDR3 region has the DNA TGTGCCAGCAGTGAAGCGTTGGGGGACAGACTTTACGAGCAGTACTTC. Full variable domain (missing parts from reference TRBV2 and TRBJ2-7): EPEVTQTPSHQVTQMGQEVILRCVPISNHLYFYWYRQILGQKVEFLVSFYNNEISEKSEIFDDQFSVERPDGSNFTLKIRSTKLEDSAMYFCASSEALGDRLYEQYFGPGTRLTVT.

The rearrangement uses TRBV20-1 and TRBJ2-7; 10 bases map to TRBD2. The CDR3 spans 13 residues. V gave up 2 bases and J gave up 5 bases; unmatched junction bases: 3. Germline CDR1 reads DFQATT; CDR2 reads SNEGSKA (reference sequence). CDR3 bases: TGCAGTGCTAGACTAGCGGGAGCAAACGAGCAGTACTTC. Protein product: CSARLAGANEQYF.

This clonotype was seen many times. The chain carries TRBV28 and TRBJ2-7, with 9 bases fitting TRBD1. Trimming took 11 bases from V and 3 from J; bases not matched to a gene: 5. CDR1 and CDR2 from the germline V gene are MDHEN and SYDVKM. The CDR3 spans 12 residues. CDR3 DNA sequence: TGTGCCTGGGGGACAGGGCGCTACGAGCAGTACTTC. As protein: CAWGTGRYEQYF.

This clonotype was found a few times. This chain joins TRBV7-2 and TRBJ2-2; D unresolved. Germline-derived CDR1 and CDR2 are SGHTA and FQGNSA. The CDR3 length is 15 residues. V was trimmed by 1 base and J by 3 bases, leaving 9 bases between them. The CDR3 coding sequence is TGTGCCAGCAGCTTAGGGTCCTGGTACACCGGGGAGCTGTTTTTT. This gives the protein CASSLGSWYTGELFF.

In its sample, this clonotype was seen many times. The CDR3 loop reads CATSREGSYGYTF. The CDR3 DNA is TGTGCCACCAGCAGAGAGGGCAGCTATGGCTACACCTTC. This chain connects TRBV15 to TRBJ1-2; no firm D call. CDR1 is LNHNV, CDR2 YYDKDF, per germline (reference sequence). CDR3 length: 13 residues. The V end lost 0 bases, the J end lost 4 bases, and 6 bases lay between the germline ends.

This clonotype was counted at least ten times. This chain joins TRBV11-3 and TRBJ1-5; D perhaps matches TRBD1 (6 bases). The ends were cut back, 1 base at V and 2 bases at J, with 9 bases in the middle. This CDR3 has 15 residues. Looked up from germline, CDR1 is SGHNT and CDR2 is YENEEA. The CDR3 loop reads CASSLAQGGNQPQHF. The DNA of the CDR3 is TGTGCCAGCAGCTTAGCACAGGGAGGCAATCAGCCCCAGCATTTT.

The genes are TRBV2 and TRBJ2-5; weak D call: TRBD1 (6 bases). The CDR3 covers 15 residues. V gave up 3 bases and J gave up 0 bases, with 11 bases separating them. CDR1 and CDR2 (germline): SNHLY, FYNNEI. CDR3 residues: CASSEGRGYQETQYF. CDR3 coding DNA: TGTGCCAGCAGTGAGGGCAGGGGCTACCAAGAGACCCAGTACTTC.

This chain connects TRBV6-1 to TRBJ2-2, with a tentative D call TRBD1 (5 bases). V shed 8 bases and J shed 4 bases, with 11 bases lying between them. Germline V gene sequence: CDR1 MNHNS, CDR2 SASEGT. The CDR3 has 13 amino acids. The CDR3 bases are TGTGCCAGCGGCATGACAGCCACCGGGGAGCTGTTTTTT. Translation gives CASGMTATGELFF.

This clonotype occurred many times. This sequence joins TRBV11-2 and TRBJ1-1, with D possibly matching TRBD1 (5 bases). Germline V gene lookup returns CDR1 SGHAT and CDR2 FQNNGV. V shed 4 bases and J shed 4 bases, with 13 bases lying between them. CDR3 length equals 14 residues. The CDR3 reads CASSYKDRPTEAFF. The CDR3 DNA is TGTGCCAGCAGCTACAAAGACAGACCCACTGAAGCTTTCTTT.

This sequence joins TRBV20-1 and TRBJ1-2, with D hard to call. V lost 1 base and J 2 bases, leaving 14 bases between the germline ends. The CDR3 consists of 15 residues. CDR1 is DFQATT, CDR2 SNEGSKA, per germline (reference sequence). The CDR3 nucleotides read TGCAGTGCTAGAGCTCTGGGTGGGCTGAACTATGGCTACACCTTC. As protein: CSARALGGLNYGYTF.

This clonotype was counted many times. CDR3 in DNA: TGTGCCAGCAGCCAAGGGGGGAGAGGGAATTCACCCCTCCACTTT. Its translation is CASSQGGRGNSPLHF. The V call is TRBV3-1, the J call TRBJ1-6, with D possibly matching TRBD1 (5 bases). This CDR3 comprises 15 residues. The germline V and J ends were trimmed by 1 base and 7 bases, with 11 bases remaining between them. Looked up from germline, CDR1 is LGHDT and CDR2 is YNNKEL (reference sequence).

This chain links TRBV7-2 with TRBJ2-1; TRBD1 is a possible D gene (6 bases). This CDR3 region has 15 residues. Germline V gives CDR1 SGHTA, CDR2 FQGNSA. The germline V and J ends were trimmed by 1 base and 1 base, with 8 bases remaining between them. As DNA, the CDR3 is TGTGCCAGCAGCTTAGGACAGGAGTCCTACAATGAGCAGTTCTTC. Translation gives CASSLGQESYNEQFF.

This clonotype was observed at least ten times. V and J are TRBV2 and TRBJ1-1; D gene unclear. Between the trimmed V and J ends, which lost 5 bases and 4 bases, there was a span of 11 bases. CDR3 size: 13 residues. Germline CDR1 SNHLY, CDR2 FYNNEI. In DNA form, the CDR3 reads TGTGCCAGCAGTTTCCGACGGCTCACTGAAGCTTTCTTT. Translation: CASSFRRLTEAFF.

The rearrangement uses TRBV18 and TRBJ2-7, with D perhaps matching TRBD2 (6 bases). The V end was cut by 6 bases, the J end by 4 bases, with 16 bases between. Germline V lookup: CDR1 KGHSH, CDR2 LQKENI. There are 14 residues in the CDR3. CDR3 sequence: CASSSPGLMYEQYF. CDR3 nucleotide sequence: TGTGCCAGCTCTTCCCCGGGACTGATGTACGAGCAGTACTTC.

The V and J genes are TRBV20-1 and TRBJ2-1; 8 nucleotides line up with TRBD2. The CDR3 covers 14 residues. V shed 3 bases and J 6 bases; nucleotides not matched to a gene: 7. CDR1 and CDR2 (germline): DFQATT, SNEGSKA (reference sequence). The CDR3 region has the DNA TGCAGTGCTAGTGTAGCGGGACCTGCCAATGAGCAGTTCTTC. Its protein is CSASVAGPANEQFF.

The rearrangement joins TRBV30 to TRBJ2-4; D is possibly TRBD1 or TRBD2 (6 bases each). The CDR3 totals 11 residues. Trimming left V 4 bases short and J 8 bases short, with 9 bases between. The V gene's germline CDR1 is GTSNPN and CDR2 SVGIG (reference sequence). CDR3: CAWNRGDIQYF. The CDR3 bases are TGTGCCTGGAATAGGGGGGACATTCAGTACTTC.

This clonotype was seen many times. This sequence joins TRBV2 and TRBJ1-1; D ambiguous. Trimming removed 0 bases from V and 4 bases from J, with 9 bases in between. The CDR3 has 14 amino acids. Germline CDR1 reads SNHLY; CDR2 reads FYNNEI. The CDR3 protein is CASSEALLGTEAFF. Written as DNA, the CDR3 is TGTGCCAGCAGTGAAGCGCTTCTAGGCACTGAAGCTTTCTTT.

Many counts were recorded for this clonotype. This sequence joins TRBV28 and TRBJ2-5; D not certain. The CDR3 runs 14 residues. Trimming left V 2 bases short and J 5 bases short, with 12 bases between. Germline CDR1 and CDR2: MDHEN and SYDVKM. CDR3: CASSLPHSFETQYF. The CDR3 nucleotides read TGTGCCAGCAGTTTACCTCATTCGTTCGAGACCCAGTACTTC.

This clonotype appeared many times. The chain recombines TRBV27 with TRBJ1-2; possibly TRBD1 for D (5 bases). The V gene lost 4 bases and the J gene lost 3 bases, with 15 bases spanning the gap. CDR1 is MNHEY, CDR2 SMNVEV, per germline (reference sequence). The CDR3 runs to 15 residues. CDR3 bases: TGTGCCAGCAGTTCAATAAATGGGGCCTACTATGGCTACACCTTC. It is translated as CASSSINGAYYGYTF.

V gene TRBV20-1 combines with J gene TRBJ2-3, with D possibly matching TRBD2 (6 bases). Trimming removed 3 bases at V and 4 bases at J, with 17 bases between. Germline V gene data show CDR1 as DFQATT and CDR2 as SNEGSKA (reference sequence). The CDR3 consists of 15 residues. CDR3 coding DNA: TGCAGTGCTAGGGGTTGGAGGGAGATTGCAGATACGCAGTATTTT. This translates into CSARGWREIADTQYF.

The J gene is TRBJ2-5, the V gene TRBV5-1; no clear D. The DNA end is more similar to TRBJ2-1, so the J call may be wrong. Germline lookup yields CDR1 SGHRS and CDR2 YFSETQ. This CDR3 is built from 16 residues. In nucleotides, the CDR3 is TGCGCCAGCAGCTTGGAGCAGTTGGCTAGAGCTGATGAGCAGTTCTTC. Its translation is CASSLEQLARADEQFF.

In this sample, this clonotype turned up many times. The genes are TRBV28 and TRBJ2-7; 8 bases match TRBD1. CDR3 length: 12 amino acids. V lost 8 bases and J lost 3; bases outside the gene matches: 3. CDR1 is MDHEN and CDR2 is SYDVKM in the germline V gene. The CDR3 sequence is CASQGASYEQYF. CDR3 DNA: TGTGCCAGCCAGGGGGCTAGCTACGAGCAGTACTTC.

In the case of this clonotype: Just one base apart from a much larger clone, this may be a read error. The chain has TRBV7-2 and TRBJ2-7; a possible D gene is TRBD1 (5 bases). This CDR3 comprises 14 residues. Germline V gene data show CDR1 as SGHTA and CDR2 as FQGNSA. The CDR3 coding sequence is TGTGCCAGCAGCTTAAGGGGTGGGGCCTACGAGCGGTACTTC. Translating gives CASSLRGGAYERYF.

This clonotype turned up a few times. The genes are TRBV18 and TRBJ1-1; D is ambiguous. V was shortened by 0 bases and J by 4 bases, with 12 bases between the two germline ends. The CDR3 extends over 15 amino acids. The germline gives CDR1 KGHSH, CDR2 LQKENI. Here the CDR3 DNA reads TGTGCCAGCTCACCACCGTCTCTTTCTATCACTGAAGCTTTCTTT. The encoded protein is CASSPPSLSITEAFF.

The CDR3 DNA reads TGCGCCAGCAGCCAACTTGAGACAGGGAACACTGAAGCTTTCTTT. Protein: CASSQLETGNTEAFF. The gene calls are TRBV4-3 and TRBJ1-1; tentative D call: TRBD1 (6 bases). Between the trimmed V and J ends, which lost 2 bases and 1 base, there was a span of 11 bases. There are 15 residues in the CDR3. CDR1 LGHNA and CDR2 YSLEER come from the germline V gene.

This clonotype was counted only a few times. The chain uses TRBV27 and TRBJ1-6, with TRBD1 matching 7 bases. V lost 6 bases and J lost 8; bases outside the gene matches: 13. The CDR3 covers 16 residues. Germline lookup yields CDR1 MNHEY and CDR2 SMNVEV (reference sequence). The CDR3 nucleotides are TGTGCCAGCAGCGTTTGGGGGGGCAGGGGGGATTCACCCCTCCACTTT. Translating it yields CASSVWGGRGDSPLHF.

The table lists this clonotype with a few counts. This chain connects TRBV6-9 to TRBJ1-4; 9 bases fit TRBD1. Germline values: CDR1 MNHGY, CDR2 SVAAGI. J gave up 11 bases and V 3 bases, and 10 bases lay outside the gene matches. The CDR3 length is 15 residues. The CDR3 sequence is CASSYPTADRGKLFF. CDR3 DNA: TGTGCCAGCAGTTACCCAACCGCCGACAGGGGGAAACTGTTTTTT.

The V and J genes are TRBV20-1 and TRBJ2-4; maybe TRBD1 (6 bases). The V gene's germline CDR1 is DFQATT and CDR2 SNEGSKA (reference sequence). Trimming took off 3 bases at V and 0 bases at J, with 12 bases between the two ends. CDR3 length: 15 residues. The CDR3 nucleotides are TGCAGTGCTAGCCCCCCAGGGGAAGCCAAAAACATTCAGTACTTC. It codes for CSASPPGEAKNIQYF.

This clonotype has ten or more counts. J is TRBJ2-7 and V is TRBV7-8; TRBD1 might be the D (7 bases). V lost 5 bases and J lost 7, with 21 bases in between. There are 15 residues in the CDR3. Germline V gives CDR1 SGHVS, CDR2 FQNEAQ. The CDR3 protein is CASSPRDSPLGEQYF. DNA of the CDR3: TGTGCCAGCAGCCCGCGGGACAGCCCTCTGGGGGAGCAGTACTTC.